The 31 T cell receptor beta chains listed next were all sequenced from one sample in a study of T-cell memory formation after mild COVID-19. MiXCR was run by TCRdb on the 5' RACE reads, yielding one entry per CDR3 protein. Of about 400,000 distinct CDR3 sequences listed, under 20% are singletons. Sequenced input: PBMCs or a T cell subset sorted from them (not recorded which). These receptors all stem from a man aged 18-30 years who had mild COVID-19 (a few samples of this study predate the infection). Cell type and time point are not known.

In DNA form, the CDR3 reads TGTGCCAGCAGCTTGTTCGGAGGGGAGGATGAAGCTTTCTTT. Its translation is CASSLFGGEDEAFF. V gene TRBV7-6 combines with J gene TRBJ1-1; a possible D gene is TRBD1 (5 bases). V was cut by 3 bases and J by 7 bases, with 15 bases left in between. The germline V gene encodes CDR1 SGHVS and CDR2 FNYEAQ. The CDR3 has 14 amino acids.

This clonotype was picked up many times. The chain joins TRBV5-1 to TRBJ2-1; possibly TRBD1 or TRBD2 for D (6 bases each). Germline CDR1 reads SGHRS; CDR2 reads YFSETQ. V lost 5 bases and J 2 bases, leaving 11 bases between the germline ends. CDR3 length: 14 amino acids. In nucleotides, the CDR3 is TGCGCCAGCAGAGTTCGGGGGCCCTACAATGAGCAGTTCTTC. Amino acids: CASRVRGPYNEQFF. The whole variable domain, remainder taken from reference TRBV5-1 and TRBJ2-1, is KAGVTQTPRYLIKTRGQQVTLSCSPISGHRSVSWYQQTPGQGLQFLFEYFSETQRNKGNFPGRFSGRQFSNSRSEMNVSTLELGDSALYLCASRVRGPYNEQFFGPGTRLTVL.

A word on this clonotype: The junction shows a germline mismatch at one end, possibly a read error. The J gene is TRBJ1-2, the V gene TRBV11-1; D is unresolved. This CDR3 has 11 residues. Germline V CDR1 and CDR2: SGHAT, FQDESV (reference sequence). The CDR3 nucleotides are TGTGCCAGCAGCTTAGTCCGGCGTCTGCACTTC. Translating it yields CASSLVRRLHF.

This clonotype was picked up many times. The chain employs TRBV12-3 or TRBV12-4 and TRBJ1-2; the D is unclear. V lost 5 bases and J lost 5, with 9 bases in between. The CDR3 is made up of 12 amino acids. CDR3 in DNA: TGTGCCAGCAGTCCCCTGGGGTATGGCTACACCTTC. Translating it yields CASSPLGYGYTF.

As to this clonotype: A much larger clone is a single base away; this may be a read error. This chain connects TRBV7-2 to TRBJ1-5, with unresolved D. The V end lost 8 bases, the J end lost 0 bases, and 8 bases lay between the germline ends. The CDR3 extends over 13 amino acids. Germline CDR1 reads SGHTA; CDR2 reads FQGNSA. The CDR3 loop reads CASAWDSNQPQHF. In nucleotides, the CDR3 is TGTGCCAGCGCCTGGGATAGCAATCAGCCCCAGCATTTT.

This chain links TRBV6-5 with TRBJ1-1; D is perhaps TRBD1 (5 bases). V lost 6 bases to trimming and J lost 5 bases, with 16 bases between them. Germline V gives CDR1 MNHEY, CDR2 SVGAGI. The length of the CDR3 is 14 residues. CDR3 sequence reads: CASRPLGAGTEAFF. In nucleotides, the CDR3 is TGTGCCAGCAGACCCTTAGGGGCGGGGACTGAAGCTTTCTTT.

The genes are TRBV5-6 and TRBJ2-7, with D possibly being TRBD1 (6 bases). Germline assignment: CDR1 SGHDT and CDR2 YYEEEE. V lost 4 bases, J lost 2 bases, and 13 bases lay in between. This CDR3 is built from 14 residues. CDR3 protein: CASSQQGSTYEQYV. The CDR3, as DNA: TGTGCCAGCAGCCAACAGGGATCAACCTACGAGCAGTACGTC.

This clonotype came up a few times. This sequence joins TRBV12-3 or TRBV12-4 and TRBJ2-3; 11 nucleotides align to TRBD2. The CDR3 sequence is 16 residues long. V trimming: 6 bases; J trimming: 1 base; junction bases outside the gene matches: 6. The CDR3 protein is CASSRPGLAGTDTQYF. The CDR3 bases are TGTGCCAGCAGCCGTCCGGGACTAGCGGGCACAGATACGCAGTATTTT.

There are many counts of this clonotype. The V gene is TRBV15, the J gene TRBJ1-5; D gene unclear. Germline loops: CDR1 LNHNV, CDR2 YYDKDF (reference sequence). Trimming cost V 4 bases and J 3 bases, with 7 bases left between them. This CDR3 region has 13 residues. Here the CDR3 DNA reads TGTGCCACCAGCAAAGACCCCAATCAGCCCCAGCATTTT. This encodes CATSKDPNQPQHF.

In this sample, this clonotype turned up a few times. The V and J genes are TRBV7-9 and TRBJ2-7, with no clear D. The CDR3 has 11 residues. The V and J ends lost 3 bases and 6 bases respectively, with 6 bases between them. CDR1 is SEHNR and CDR2 is FQNEAQ in the germline V gene (reference sequence). CDR3 DNA sequence: TGTGCCAGCAGCTTCACGGGCGAGCAGTACTTC. It translates to CASSFTGEQYF.

CDR3 in DNA: TGCGCCAGCAGCTTCAGCGGGGGACCCCTCGGGGAGACCCAGTACTTC. Its translation is CASSFSGGPLGETQYF. The rearrangement uses TRBV5-1 and TRBJ2-5; 8 positions agree with TRBD2. V lost 2 bases, J lost 5 bases, and 11 bases stayed unmatched. The CDR3 sequence is 16 residues long. Germline CDR1 SGHRS, CDR2 YFSETQ.

In this sample, this clonotype turned up many times. This chain joins TRBV12-3 or TRBV12-4 and TRBJ1-3; 7 bases align to TRBD1. This CDR3 has 14 residues. The J segment lost 0 bases and the V segment lost 6 bases, leaving 2 bases of the junction unmatched. CDR3 bases: TGTGCCAGCAGCAGGGGGTCCTCTGGAAACACCATATATTTT. Translated, it gives CASSRGSSGNTIYF.

This clonotype has only one observation. This chain connects TRBV5-1 to TRBJ2-3; TRBD1 matches 8 bases. Per the germline V gene, CDR1 is SGHRS and CDR2 is YFSETQ. The length of the CDR3 is 12 residues. After removal of 8 bases from V and 6 bases from J, the junction contained 5 bases not matched to a gene. The CDR3 DNA reads TGCGCCAGAAGAACAGGGGGGGATACGCAGTATTTT. Amino acid sequence: CARRTGGDTQYF.

This clonotype has only a few counts. The chain has TRBV7-2 and TRBJ2-3; D tentatively fits TRBD1 or TRBD2 (5 bases each). The CDR3 has 15 amino acids. Germline V gene lookup returns CDR1 SGHTA and CDR2 FQGNSA. Trimming stripped 6 bases from V and 7 bases from J, with 20 bases between. This CDR3 reads CASSSTGTGMYTQYF. DNA for the CDR3: TGTGCCAGCAGTTCAACCGGGACCGGGATGTATACGCAGTATTTT. The full variable domain, completed using reference TRBV7-2 and TRBJ2-3, is GAGVSQSPSNKVTEKGKDVELRCDPISGHTALYWYRQSLGQGLEFLIYFQGNSAPDKSGLPSDRFSAERTGGSVSTLTIQRTQQEDSAVYLCASSSTGTGMYTQYFGPGTRLTVL.

The chain joins TRBV6-5 to TRBJ1-2, with 9 positions matching TRBD1. This CDR3 is built from 14 residues. Germline trimming cut 10 bases from V and 8 bases from J; bases unmatched to any gene: 14. Germline V gene lookup returns CDR1 MNHEY and CDR2 SVGAGI. CDR3 region: CATGTDRGLGGYTF. The DNA of the CDR3 is TGTGCCACCGGAACAGACAGGGGGTTAGGAGGCTACACCTTC.

A word on this clonotype: A read error may be the cause here, since a much bigger clone is one base away. The V and J genes are TRBV6-5 and TRBJ1-1; tentative D call: TRBD1 (6 bases). This CDR3 contains 13 residues. The germline gives CDR1 MNHEY, CDR2 SVGAGI. The CDR3 loop reads CSSSRRGDTEAFF. CDR3 DNA sequence: TGTTCCAGCAGTCGAAGGGGGGACACTGAAGCTTTCTTT.

In this sample, this clonotype turned up a few times. This chain joins TRBV6-2 or TRBV6-3 and TRBJ2-4; D is possibly TRBD1 (6 bases). Trimming shortened V by 5 bases and J by 0 bases, and 11 bases separated the two germline ends. Germline loops: CDR1 MNHEY, CDR2 SVGEGT. The CDR3 has 15 amino acids. The CDR3 DNA reads TGTGCCAGCAGTCAATCAGGGGTAGCCAAAAACATTCAGTACTTC. Translated, it gives CASSQSGVAKNIQYF.

To note about this clonotype: Compared with germline, one end of the junction differs, possibly owing to a read error. The chain recombines TRBV7-6 with TRBJ2-3; 7 bases are a match to TRBD1. The CDR3 runs to 15 residues. Germline assignment: CDR1 SGHVS and CDR2 FNYEAQ. CDR3 in DNA: TGTGCCGGCAGAAGGCAGGGGGTTGCGGGAGATACGCAGTATTTT. Its translation is CAGRRQGVAGDTQYF.

There are a few counts of this clonotype. The CDR3: CASSFSAYNEQFF. In DNA, the CDR3 is TGCGCCAGCAGCTTTTCGGCCTACAATGAGCAGTTCTTC. The V call is TRBV5-1, the J call TRBJ2-1, with unresolved D. V lost 2 bases and J lost 2, with 5 bases in between. The CDR3 sequence is 13 residues long. CDR1 is SGHRS and CDR2 is YFSETQ in the germline V gene.

The chain uses TRBV7-3 and TRBJ1-2, with a possible D match to TRBD1 (5 bases). The CDR3 loop spans 15 amino acids. CDR1 SGHTA and CDR2 FQGTGA come from the germline V gene. V shed 1 base and J shed 7 bases, with 16 bases lying between them. CDR3 loop: CASSLNSWDLSGYTF. The CDR3 DNA is TGTGCCAGCAGCTTAAACTCCTGGGACCTGTCTGGCTACACCTTC.

Only a few counts were recorded for this clonotype. The gene calls are TRBV4-1 and TRBJ1-4; 9 bases fit TRBD1. This CDR3 region has 15 residues. V lost 1 base to trimming and J lost 8 bases; unmatched junction nucleotides: 5. Germline lookup yields CDR1 MGHRA and CDR2 YSYEKL. CDR3 region: CASSQGTGEREKLFF. CDR3 DNA sequence: TGCGCCAGCAGCCAAGGGACAGGGGAGAGGGAAAAACTGTTTTTT.

DNA for the CDR3: TGTGCCAGCAGGAGGACGATGCAAGAGACCCAGTACTTC. It is translated as CASRRTMQETQYF. This chain uses TRBV6-5 with TRBJ2-5; D is ambiguous. Germline lookup yields CDR1 MNHEY and CDR2 SVGAGI. The V gene lost 6 bases and the J gene lost 2 bases, with 10 bases spanning the gap. The CDR3 covers 13 residues.

The gene calls are TRBV12-3 or TRBV12-4 and TRBJ2-2; no clear D. This CDR3 has 13 residues. Trimming stripped 6 bases from V and 7 bases from J, with 12 bases between. As DNA, the CDR3 is TGTGCCAGCAGACAGACCTCCAACGGGGAGCTGTTTTTT. It encodes CASRQTSNGELFF.

The count of this clonotype is one. The chain couples TRBV7-2 to TRBJ2-7; TRBD2 is a possible D gene (7 bases). Germline V gives CDR1 SGHTA, CDR2 FQGNSA. CDR3 size: 18 residues. V was shortened by 1 base and J by 2 bases, with 21 bases between the two germline ends. As DNA, the CDR3 is TGTGCCAGCAGCTTAGGTCTAGAGGGGGGGATCGGTCCCTACGAGCAGTACTTC. Translated: CASSLGLEGGIGPYEQYF.

This clonotype was seen a few times. The chain has TRBV20-1 and TRBJ1-4; D gene unclear. The CDR3 is 12 residues long. CDR1 is DFQATT, CDR2 SNEGSKA, per germline (reference sequence). With 3 bases removed from V and 5 bases from J, the gap between germline ends came to 7 bases. The CDR3 DNA follows: TGCAGTGCTAGCCGGGGAAATGAAAAACTGTTTTTT. Translated: CSASRGNEKLFF.

The chain combines TRBV6-2 or TRBV6-3 with TRBJ2-5; TRBD2 matches 10 bases. The CDR3 sequence is 15 residues long. Germline V gene lookup returns CDR1 MNHEY and CDR2 SVGEGT. V trimming: 7 bases; J trimming: 0 bases; junction bases outside the gene matches: 5. CDR3 in amino acids: CASTPSGGDQETQYF. The CDR3 region has the DNA TGTGCCAGCACTCCTAGCGGGGGAGACCAAGAGACCCAGTACTTC.

The rearrangement joins TRBV7-9 to TRBJ2-5; D gene unclear. The CDR3 totals 14 residues. V was cut by 4 bases and J by 5 bases, with 14 bases left in between. The V gene's germline CDR1 is SEHNR and CDR2 FQNEAQ (reference sequence). The CDR3: CASSSVGLGETQYF. The CDR3 DNA is TGTGCCAGCAGCTCCGTGGGGTTGGGGGAGACCCAGTACTTC.

This clonotype has only a few counts. The chain links TRBV2 to TRBJ1-6; 8 bases line up with TRBD1. The germline V gene has CDR1 SNHLY and CDR2 FYNNEI. There are 13 residues in the CDR3. Trimming took 6 bases from V and 11 from J; bases not matched to a gene: 6. CDR3 amino acids: CASSGQGATPLHF. The CDR3 region has the DNA TGTGCCAGCAGCGGACAGGGAGCGACACCCCTCCACTTT. The full variable domain, with the rest looked up from reference TRBV2 and TRBJ1-6, is EPEVTQTPSHQVTQMGQEVILRCVPISNHLYFYWYRQILGQKVEFLVSFYNNEISEKSEIFDDQFSVERPDGSNFTLKIRSTKLEDSAMYFCASSGQGATPLHFGNGTRLTVT.

The chain links TRBV20-1 to TRBJ1-1; a possible D gene is TRBD1 (5 bases). The V end lost 2 bases, the J end lost 4 bases, and 14 bases lay between the germline ends. The V gene's germline CDR1 is DFQATT and CDR2 SNEGSKA (reference sequence). The length of the CDR3 is 14 residues. The CDR3 loop is CSARSRVTGTEAFF. DNA of the CDR3: TGCAGTGCTAGATCTCGGGTCACAGGCACTGAAGCTTTCTTT.

V and J are TRBV15 and TRBJ2-7, with 7 bases matching TRBD1. Per germline, CDR1 LNHNV and CDR2 YYDKDF (reference sequence). Trimming removed 5 bases from V and 2 bases from J; junction bases left unmatched: 9. This CDR3 spans 15 amino acids. The CDR3: CATSPSRGGPYEQYF. In nucleotides, the CDR3 is TGTGCCACCAGCCCTTCTAGAGGGGGCCCCTACGAGCAGTACTTC.

The chain carries TRBV24-1 and TRBJ2-3; 9 bases line up with TRBD2. Germline CDR1 is KGHDR and CDR2 is SFDVKD. J lost 4 bases, V lost 5 bases, and 6 bases had no gene match. CDR3 length equals 15 residues. The CDR3, as DNA: TGTGCCACCAGTGTGTTAGCGGGGGCTTCAGATACGCAGTATTTT. Protein product: CATSVLAGASDTQYF.